Sequencing of this TCR beta chain was carried out in a study of T cell responses to AZD1222 COVID-19 vaccine. As to this clone: Its antigen is unknown.

Overall study results and limits: Targets within unmutated variant regions were reportedly found for nearly half of spike-specific TCRs. The donor group comprised mostly white British people and more females; the analysis possibly underestimated clonal diversity. In all cases, repertoires were sampled only after the peak T cell response. CD4 TCRs associated with vaccination spanned spike, dominating at 160-218 and 743-854.

The CDR3 is 13 residues long. Trimming took off 5 bases at V and 7 bases at J, with 9 bases between the two ends. The data were produced by immunoSEQ multiplex PCR, yet TCRdb's version contains in-frame clones alone and is incomplete. The sample shows 98,000 or so clones, about 88% of them seen only once. The sequenced sample was peripheral blood, obtained 28 days after the second AZD1222 dose. The clonotype comes from an adult who received the AZD1222 COVID-19 vaccine. The rearrangement uses TRBV12-3 or TRBV12-4 and TRBJ1-6; the D is unclear. This CDR3 reads CASSITTNSPLHF. The CDR3 DNA follows: TGTGCCAGCAGTATTACGACCAATTCACCCCTCCACTTT.